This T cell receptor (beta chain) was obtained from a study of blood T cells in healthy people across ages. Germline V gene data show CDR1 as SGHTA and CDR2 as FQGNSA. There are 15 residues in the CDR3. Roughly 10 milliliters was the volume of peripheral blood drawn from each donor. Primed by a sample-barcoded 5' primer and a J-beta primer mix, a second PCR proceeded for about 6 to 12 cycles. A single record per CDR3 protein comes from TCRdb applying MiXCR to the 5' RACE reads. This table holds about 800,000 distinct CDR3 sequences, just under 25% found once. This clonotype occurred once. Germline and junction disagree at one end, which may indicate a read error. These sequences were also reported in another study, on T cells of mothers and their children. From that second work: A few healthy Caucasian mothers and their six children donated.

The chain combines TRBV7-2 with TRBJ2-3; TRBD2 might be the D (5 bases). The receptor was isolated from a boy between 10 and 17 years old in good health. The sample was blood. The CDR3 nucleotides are TGTGCCAGCAGCTTAGTTACTAGGAGCACAGATACACAGTATTTT. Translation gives CASSLVTRSTDTQYF.